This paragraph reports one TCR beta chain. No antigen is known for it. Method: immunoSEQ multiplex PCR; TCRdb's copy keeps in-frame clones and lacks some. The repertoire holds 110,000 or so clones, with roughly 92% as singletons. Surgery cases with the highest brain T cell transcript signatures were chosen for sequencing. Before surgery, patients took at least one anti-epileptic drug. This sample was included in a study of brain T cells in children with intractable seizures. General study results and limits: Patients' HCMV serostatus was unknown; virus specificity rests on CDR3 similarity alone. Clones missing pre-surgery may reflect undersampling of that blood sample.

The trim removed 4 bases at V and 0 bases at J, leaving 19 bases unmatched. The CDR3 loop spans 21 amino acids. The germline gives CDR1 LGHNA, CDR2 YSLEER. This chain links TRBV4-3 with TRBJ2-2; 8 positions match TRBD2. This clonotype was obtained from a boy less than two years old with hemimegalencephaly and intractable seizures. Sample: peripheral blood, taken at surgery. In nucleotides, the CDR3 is TGCGCCAGCAGCCTATCCTCCCCACCGCTTAGCGGGGATACGAACACCGGGGAGCTGTTTTTT. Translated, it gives CASSLSSPPLSGDTNTGELFF.